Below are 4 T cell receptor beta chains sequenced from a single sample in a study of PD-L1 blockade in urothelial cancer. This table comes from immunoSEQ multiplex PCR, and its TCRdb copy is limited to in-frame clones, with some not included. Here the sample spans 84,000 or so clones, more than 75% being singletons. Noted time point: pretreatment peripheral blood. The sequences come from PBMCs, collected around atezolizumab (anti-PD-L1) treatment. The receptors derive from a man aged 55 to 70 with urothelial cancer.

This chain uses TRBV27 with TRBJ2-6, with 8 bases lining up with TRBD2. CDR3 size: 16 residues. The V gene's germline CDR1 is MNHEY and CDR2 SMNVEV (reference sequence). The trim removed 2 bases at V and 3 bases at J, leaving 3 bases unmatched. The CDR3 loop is CASSLERGGGANVLTF. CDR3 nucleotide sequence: TGTGCCAGCAGTTTAGAACGGGGGGGTGGGGCCAACGTCCTGACTTTC.

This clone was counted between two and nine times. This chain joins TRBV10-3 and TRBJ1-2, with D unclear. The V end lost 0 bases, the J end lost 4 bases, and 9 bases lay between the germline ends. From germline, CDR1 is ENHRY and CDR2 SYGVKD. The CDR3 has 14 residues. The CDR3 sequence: CAISESTALYGYTF. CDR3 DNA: TGTGCCATCAGTGAGTCAACAGCTCTCTATGGCTACACCTTC.

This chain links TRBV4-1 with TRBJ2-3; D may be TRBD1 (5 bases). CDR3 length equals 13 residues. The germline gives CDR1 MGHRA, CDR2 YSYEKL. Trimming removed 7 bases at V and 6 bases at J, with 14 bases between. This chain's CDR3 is CASKRQGGDTQYF. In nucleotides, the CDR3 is TGCGCCAGCAAGAGGCAGGGTGGGGATACGCAGTATTTT.

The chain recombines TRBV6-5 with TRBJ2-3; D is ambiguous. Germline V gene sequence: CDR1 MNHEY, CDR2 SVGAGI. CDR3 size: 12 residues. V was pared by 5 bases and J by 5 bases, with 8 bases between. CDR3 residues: CASSSGLDTQYF. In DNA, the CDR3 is TGTGCCAGCAGTAGTGGGCTAGATACGCAGTATTTT.